The following is a TCR beta chain sequence with its context. Its cognate antigen is unknown. The record originates from a study of CD8+CD57+ T cells in acquired aplastic anemia. The wider study: When averaged, DNA from sorted CD4+ and CD8+ cells came to 2.5 to 4 ug.

Previously, flow cytometry had revealed CD8+CD57+ cell expansion in the patients chosen for sequencing. Diagnosis of severe acquired aplastic anemia applied to all patients. The study sampled blood from patients who had received no therapy. The TCR beta profiling, which covered VDJ combination and CDR3 sequence, was carried out using genomic DNA as the template. TCRdb analysed the reads with MiXCR anew, one entry per CDR3 protein. The table includes about half a million distinct CDR3 sequences, roughly a third detected once. Per the germline V gene, CDR1 is SEHNR and CDR2 is FQNEAQ (reference sequence). CDR3 length: 13 residues. V was shortened by 2 bases and J by 11 bases, with 15 bases between the two germline ends. General study findings and limits: Found in both controls and patients were twenty-nine CD8+ CDR3 sequences.

The sample was sorted CD4+, CD8+, or CD8+CD57+ T cells (not recorded which) from PBMCs. This clonotype originated in a human donor with aplastic anemia. J is TRBJ1-1 and V is TRBV7-9; D is undetermined. CDR3 bases: TGTGCCAGCAGCTTACAGACCGCCAGTGACGCTTTCTTT. This encodes CASSLQTASDAFF. Together with reference TRBV7-9 and TRBJ1-1, the CDR3 gives the full variable domain: DTGVSQNPRHKITKRGQNVTFRCDPISEHNRLYWYRQTLGQGPEFLTYFQNEAQLEKSRLLSDRFSAERPKGSFSTLEIQRTEQGDSAMYLCASSLQTASDAFFGQGTRLTVV.